This T cell receptor (beta chain) originates from a study of blood T cell repertoires in COVID-19 (TCRdb year 2020). For the wider study: The collaborator samples originated in the United States, Italy and Spain and spanned the acute and convalescent phases of COVID-19. The samples were drawn from the first 160 participants of the ongoing ImmuneRACE study and from 1,254 subjects provided by 6 global collaborators. The material from the prospective study consisted of cDNA or gDNA derived from T cells, B-cell-depleted T cells, or PBMCs. Where available, HLA class I and class II types were taken from metadata supplied by the sample provider and were not determined by assay-based typing. The repertoires were released in a freely available public database meant as a resource for research on the immune response to SARS-CoV-2. The dataset comprised deeply sampled blood TCRbeta repertoires from subjects exposed to, actively infected with, or recovered from COVID-19. Sample metadata almost always included a de-identified subject ID, COVID-19 status, age in years and sex. Points the paper makes about the study in general: How much clinical and demographic metadata was included differed by source and by participant, and the metadata was provided uncurated.

At one collaborating source in Seattle, patients were enrolled during active infection and were followed longitudinally through the course of disease. Whole blood was collected in K2EDTA tubes by collaborating institutions according to the institutions' own protocols. Collaborator samples were shipped for TCRbeta analysis as frozen whole blood, isolated PBMCs, or DNA extracted from either sample type. From the germline V gene, CDR1 is MNHEY and CDR2 is SVGAGI. Clipping removes 6 bases from V and 9 bases from J, with 7 as the unmatched junction base count. From the cysteine through the phenylalanine, the CDR3 covers 13 amino acids. Kept here is only the CDR3 DNA, which spans 39 bases and is read in frame from base 1. As for this clone: No cognate antigen has been identified for it. No much larger clone is present one base from it, and per-base qualities are unavailable.

TCRbeta CDR3 regions were amplified from genomic DNA using the immunoSEQ Assay, a bias-controlled multiplex PCR. The original methods were these. The number of nucleated cells in each sample was estimated by amplification of reference gene primers within the assay. To quantify the absolute abundance of each unique TCRbeta CDR3 rearrangement, sequence reads were collapsed and filtered. For each sample, productive Simpson clonality was calculated by taking the square root of Simpson's diversity index across productive rearrangements. TCRdb stores this immuneACCESS table with in-frame sequences only. Part of the clones is absent; in the studies checked, under half of the shortfall reflects unresolved V genes, and no reason is known for the rest. From that table come the V and J calls and clone size; the DNA was used to work out D and trimming. The table for this sample lists some 150,000 clones; roughly 80% of them were counted only once. The leading ten clones occupy approximately 15% of the sample.

Sequencing used peripheral blood. The chain couples TRBV6-5 to TRBJ2-1, with 8 middle bases fitting TRBD2. The source of this sequence is a woman in her 70s with COVID-19, enrolled during active disease. The CDR3 loop reads CASSPVRGGEQFF. The base sequence is TGTGCCAGCAGCCCAGTTCGGGGGGGTGAGCAGTTCTTC.